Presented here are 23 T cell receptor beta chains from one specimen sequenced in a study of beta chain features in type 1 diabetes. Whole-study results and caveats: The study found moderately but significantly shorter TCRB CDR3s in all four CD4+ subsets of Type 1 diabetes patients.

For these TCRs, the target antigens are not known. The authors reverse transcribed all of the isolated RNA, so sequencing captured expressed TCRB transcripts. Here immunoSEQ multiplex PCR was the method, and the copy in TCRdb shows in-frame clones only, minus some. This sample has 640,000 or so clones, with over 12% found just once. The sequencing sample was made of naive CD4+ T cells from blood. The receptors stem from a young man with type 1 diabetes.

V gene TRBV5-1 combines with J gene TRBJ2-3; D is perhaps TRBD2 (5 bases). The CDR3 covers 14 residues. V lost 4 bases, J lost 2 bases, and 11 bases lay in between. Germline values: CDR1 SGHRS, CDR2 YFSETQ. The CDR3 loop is CASSQDFNTDTQYF. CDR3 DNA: TGCGCCAGCAGCCAGGACTTTAACACAGATACGCAGTATTTT.

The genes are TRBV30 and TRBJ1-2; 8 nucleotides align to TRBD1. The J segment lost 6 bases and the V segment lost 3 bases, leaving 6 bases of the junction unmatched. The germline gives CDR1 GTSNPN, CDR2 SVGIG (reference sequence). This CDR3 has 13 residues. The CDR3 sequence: CAWRRTGPHGYTF. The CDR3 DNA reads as TGTGCCTGGAGACGGACAGGGCCCCATGGCTACACCTTC.

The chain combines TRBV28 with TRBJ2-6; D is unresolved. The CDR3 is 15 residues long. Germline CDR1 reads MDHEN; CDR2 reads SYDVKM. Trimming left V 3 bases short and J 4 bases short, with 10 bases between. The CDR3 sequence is CASSFSWAGANVLTF. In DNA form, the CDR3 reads TGTGCCAGCAGTTTTTCATGGGCAGGGGCCAACGTCCTGACTTTC.

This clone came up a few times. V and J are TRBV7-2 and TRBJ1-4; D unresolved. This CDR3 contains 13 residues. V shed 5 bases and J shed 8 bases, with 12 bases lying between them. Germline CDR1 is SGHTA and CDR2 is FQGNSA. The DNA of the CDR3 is TGTGCCAGCAGCACAGTCGTAGGGGAAAAACTGTTTTTT. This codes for CASSTVVGEKLFF. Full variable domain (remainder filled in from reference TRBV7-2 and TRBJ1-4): GAGVSQSPSNKVTEKGKDVELRCDPISGHTALYWYRQSLGQGLEFLIYFQGNSAPDKSGLPSDRFSAERTGGSVSTLTIQRTQQEDSAVYLCASSTVVGEKLFFGSGTQLSVL.

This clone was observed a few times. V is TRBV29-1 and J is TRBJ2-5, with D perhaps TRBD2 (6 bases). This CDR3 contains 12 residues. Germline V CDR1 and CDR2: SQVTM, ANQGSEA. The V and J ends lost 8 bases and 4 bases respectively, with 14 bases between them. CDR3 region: CSSRDSRETQYF. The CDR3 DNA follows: TGCAGCAGCCGGGACTCCCGAGAGACCCAGTACTTC.

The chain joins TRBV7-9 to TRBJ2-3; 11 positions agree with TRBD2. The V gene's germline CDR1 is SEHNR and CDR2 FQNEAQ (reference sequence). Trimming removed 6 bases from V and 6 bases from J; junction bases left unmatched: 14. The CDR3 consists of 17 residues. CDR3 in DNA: TGTGCCAGCAGTTTCAGGGCAACTAGCGGGAGTGGGGATACGCAGTATTTT. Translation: CASSFRATSGSGDTQYF. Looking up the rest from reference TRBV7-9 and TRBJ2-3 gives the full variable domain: DTGVSQNPRHKITKRGQNVTFRCDPISEHNRLYWYRQTLGQGPEFLTYFQNEAQLEKSRLLSDRFSAERPKGSFSTLEIQRTEQGDSAMYLCASSFRATSGSGDTQYFGPGTRLTVL.

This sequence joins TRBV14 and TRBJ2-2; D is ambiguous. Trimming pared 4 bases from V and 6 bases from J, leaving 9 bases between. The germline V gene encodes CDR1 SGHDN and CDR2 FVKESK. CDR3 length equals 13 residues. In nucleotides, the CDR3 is TGTGCCAGCAGCCTCGTGTGGGCCGGGGAGCTGTTTTTT. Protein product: CASSLVWAGELFF.

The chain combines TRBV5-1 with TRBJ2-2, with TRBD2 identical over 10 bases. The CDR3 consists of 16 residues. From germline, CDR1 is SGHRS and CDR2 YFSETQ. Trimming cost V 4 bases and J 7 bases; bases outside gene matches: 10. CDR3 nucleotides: TGCGCCAGCAGCCACGCTAGCGGGGGCAACGGCGGGGAGCTGTTTTTT. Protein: CASSHASGGNGGELFF.

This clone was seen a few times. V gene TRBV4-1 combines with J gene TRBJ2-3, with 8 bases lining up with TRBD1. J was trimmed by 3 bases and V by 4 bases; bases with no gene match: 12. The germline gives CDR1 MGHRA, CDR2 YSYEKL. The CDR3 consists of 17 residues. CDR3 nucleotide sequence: TGCGCCAGCAGCCCAAATGACAGGGGCGTACCTACAGATACGCAGTATTTT. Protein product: CASSPNDRGVPTDTQYF.

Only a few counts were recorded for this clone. The CDR3, as DNA: TGTGCCAGCAGTGGCACCGGGATGGCGGGAACTGAAGCTTTCTTT. It specifies CASSGTGMAGTEAFF. The chain has TRBV6-1 and TRBJ1-1; D not resolved. There are 15 residues in the CDR3. V dropped 4 bases and J dropped 5 bases, with 17 bases sitting between them. CDR1 and CDR2 (germline): MNHNS, SASEGT.

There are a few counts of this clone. This chain's CDR3 is CSVVLRTSTDTQYF. DNA of the CDR3: TGCAGCGTTGTCCTTAGGACTAGCACAGATACGCAGTATTTT. The V gene is TRBV29-1, the J gene TRBJ2-3, with a tentative D call TRBD2 (5 bases). V lost 4 bases and J lost 0, with 11 bases in between. The CDR3 is 14 amino acids. The germline CDR1 and CDR2 sequences are SQVTM and ANQGSEA.

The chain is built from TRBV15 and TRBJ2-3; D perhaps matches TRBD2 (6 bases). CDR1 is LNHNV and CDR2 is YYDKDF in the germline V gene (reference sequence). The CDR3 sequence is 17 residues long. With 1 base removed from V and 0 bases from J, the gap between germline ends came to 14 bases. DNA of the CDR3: TGTGCCACCAGCAGAGCCCCGACTAGTACTAGCACAGATACGCAGTATTTT. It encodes CATSRAPTSTSTDTQYF. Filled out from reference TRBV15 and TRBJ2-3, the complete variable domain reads DAMVIQNPRYQVTQFGKPVTLSCSQTLNHNVMYWYQQKSSQAPKLLFHYYDKDFNNEADTPDNFQSRRPNTSFCFLDIRSPGLGDTAMYLCATSRAPTSTSTDTQYFGPGTRLTVL.

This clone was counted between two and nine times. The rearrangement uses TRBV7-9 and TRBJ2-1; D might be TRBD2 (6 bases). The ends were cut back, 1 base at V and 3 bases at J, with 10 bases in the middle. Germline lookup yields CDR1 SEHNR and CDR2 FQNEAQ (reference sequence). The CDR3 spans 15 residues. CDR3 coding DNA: TGTGCCAGCAGCTTAGAACGGGAGATCTACAATGAGCAGTTCTTC. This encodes CASSLEREIYNEQFF. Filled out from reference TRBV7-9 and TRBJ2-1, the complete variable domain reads DTGVSQNPRHKITKRGQNVTFRCDPISEHNRLYWYRQTLGQGPEFLTYFQNEAQLEKSRLLSDRFSAERPKGSFSTLEIQRTEQGDSAMYLCASSLEREIYNEQFFGPGTRLTVL.

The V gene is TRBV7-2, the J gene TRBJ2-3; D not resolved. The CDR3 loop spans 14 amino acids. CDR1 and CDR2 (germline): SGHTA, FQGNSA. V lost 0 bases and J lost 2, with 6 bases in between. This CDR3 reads CASSLAALTDTQYF. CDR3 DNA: TGTGCCAGCAGCTTAGCGGCCCTCACAGATACGCAGTATTTT. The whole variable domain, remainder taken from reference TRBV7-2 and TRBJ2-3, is GAGVSQSPSNKVTEKGKDVELRCDPISGHTALYWYRQSLGQGLEFLIYFQGNSAPDKSGLPSDRFSAERTGGSVSTLTIQRTQQEDSAVYLCASSLAALTDTQYFGPGTRLTVL.

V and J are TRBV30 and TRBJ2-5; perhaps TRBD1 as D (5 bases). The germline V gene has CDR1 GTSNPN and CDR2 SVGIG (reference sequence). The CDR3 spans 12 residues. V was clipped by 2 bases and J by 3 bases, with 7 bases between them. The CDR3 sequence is CAWSPREETQYF. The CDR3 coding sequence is TGTGCCTGGAGTCCCAGGGAAGAGACCCAGTACTTC. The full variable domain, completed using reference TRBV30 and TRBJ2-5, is SQTIHQWPATLVQPVGSPLSLECTVEGTSNPNLYWYRQAAGRGLQLLFYSVGIGQISSEVPQNLSASRPQDRQFILSSKKLLLSDSGFYLCAWSPREETQYFGPGTRLLVL.

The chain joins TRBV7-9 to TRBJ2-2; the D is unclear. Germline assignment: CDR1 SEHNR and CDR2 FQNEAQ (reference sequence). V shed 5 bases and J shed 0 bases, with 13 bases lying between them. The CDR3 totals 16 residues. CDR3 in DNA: TGTGCCAGCAGCCCACGCCGATCAACGAACACCGGGGAGCTGTTTTTT. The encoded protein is CASSPRRSTNTGELFF.

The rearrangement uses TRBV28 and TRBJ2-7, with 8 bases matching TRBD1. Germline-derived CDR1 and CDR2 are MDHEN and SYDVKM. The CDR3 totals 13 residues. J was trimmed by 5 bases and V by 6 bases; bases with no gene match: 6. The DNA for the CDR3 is TGTGCCAGCAGAGTGACAGGGGCCCACGAGCAGTACTTC. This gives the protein CASRVTGAHEQYF.

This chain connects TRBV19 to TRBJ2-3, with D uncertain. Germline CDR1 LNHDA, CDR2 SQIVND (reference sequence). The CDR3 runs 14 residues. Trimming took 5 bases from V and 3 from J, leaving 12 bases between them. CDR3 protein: CASSPTTGTDTQYF. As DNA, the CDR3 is TGTGCCAGTAGTCCCACGACTGGGACAGATACGCAGTATTTT.

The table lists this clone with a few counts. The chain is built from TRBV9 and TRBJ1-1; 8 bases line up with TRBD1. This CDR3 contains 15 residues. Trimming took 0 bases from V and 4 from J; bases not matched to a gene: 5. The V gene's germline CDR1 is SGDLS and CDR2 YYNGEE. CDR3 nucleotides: TGTGCCAGCAGCGTAGATGCCAGGGGGCCCACTGAAGCTTTCTTT. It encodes CASSVDARGPTEAFF.

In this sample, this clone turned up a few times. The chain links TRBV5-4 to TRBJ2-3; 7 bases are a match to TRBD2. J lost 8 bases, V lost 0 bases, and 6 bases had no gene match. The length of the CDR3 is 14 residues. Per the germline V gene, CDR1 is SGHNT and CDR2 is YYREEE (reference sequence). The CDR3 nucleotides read TGTGCCAGCAGCTTGGGCGGAGGGGAGGGTACGCAGTATTTT. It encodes CASSLGGGEGTQYF.

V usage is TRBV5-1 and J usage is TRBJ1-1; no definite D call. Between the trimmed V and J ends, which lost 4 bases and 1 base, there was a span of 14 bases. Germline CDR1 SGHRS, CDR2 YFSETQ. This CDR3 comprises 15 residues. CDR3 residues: CASSPGPFPNTEAFF. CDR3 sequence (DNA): TGCGCCAGCAGCCCGGGCCCGTTCCCGAACACTGAAGCTTTCTTT.

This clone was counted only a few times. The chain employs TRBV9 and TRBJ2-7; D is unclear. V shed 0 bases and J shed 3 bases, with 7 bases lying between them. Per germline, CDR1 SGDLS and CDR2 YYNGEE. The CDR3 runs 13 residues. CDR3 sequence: CASSVELGYEQYF. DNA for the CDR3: TGTGCCAGCAGCGTAGAGTTGGGCTACGAGCAGTACTTC. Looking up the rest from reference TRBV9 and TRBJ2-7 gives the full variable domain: DSGVTQTPKHLITATGQRVTLRCSPRSGDLSVYWYQQSLDQGLQFLIQYYNGEERAKGNILERFSAQQFPDLHSELNLSSLELGDSALYFCASSVELGYEQYFGPGTRLTVT.

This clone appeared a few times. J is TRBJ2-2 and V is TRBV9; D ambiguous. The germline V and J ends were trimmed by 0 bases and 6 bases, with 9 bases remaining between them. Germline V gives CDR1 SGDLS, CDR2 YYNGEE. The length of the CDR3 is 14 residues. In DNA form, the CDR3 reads TGTGCCAGCAGCGTAGATTTGGTTGCCGGGGAGCTGTTTTTT. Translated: CASSVDLVAGELFF.